Below are 5 T cell receptor beta chains sequenced from a single sample in a study of T cell repertoires in cytomegalovirus infection. Via MiXCR, TCRdb re-called the reads, giving one row per CDR3 protein. The top ten clones hold 20% to 30% of a sample with 500,000 to 600,000 distinct CDR3 sequences, 16% of them seen once. Sequencing was done on a sample of CD8+ T cells from PBMCs. The receptors here all came from a human donor in good health (CMV status not recorded). Some clones in this sample may be carry-over from other donors' samples.

The V gene is TRBV5-1, the J gene TRBJ1-3, with D tentatively TRBD1 (6 bases). CDR1 and CDR2 from the germline V gene are SGHRS and YFSETQ. The CDR3 extends over 15 amino acids. Trimming stripped 4 bases from V and 3 bases from J, with 14 bases between. This chain's CDR3 is CASSGEGTFGNTIYF. CDR3 bases: TGCGCCAGCAGCGGTGAGGGGACATTTGGAAACACCATATATTTT.

The rearrangement uses TRBV20-1 and TRBJ2-7; 11 nucleotides agree with TRBD1. Germline loops: CDR1 DFQATT, CDR2 SNEGSKA (reference sequence). Germline trimming cut 5 bases from V and 4 bases from J; bases unmatched to any gene: 13. There are 16 residues in the CDR3. Written as DNA, the CDR3 is TGCAGTGCTTCCGCCGGGGGGACAGGGGGGGGATACGAGCAGTACTTC. This gives the protein CSASAGGTGGGYEQYF.

To note about this clonotype: The germline gene is not matched at one end of the junction; a read error may be the cause. This chain links TRBV27 with TRBJ2-1, with TRBD2 matching over 12 bases. The germline V gene encodes CDR1 MNHEY and CDR2 SMNVEV (reference sequence). The CDR3 is 15 amino acids. The CDR3, as DNA: TGTGCCCGCAGTTCGACGACTAGCGGGGGTAATGAGCAGTTCTTC. Translating gives CARSSTTSGGNEQFF.

This clonotype was seen ten or more times. V and J are TRBV7-2 and TRBJ1-4, with D perhaps matching TRBD1 (6 bases). Per germline, CDR1 SGHTA and CDR2 FQGNSA. Trimming removed 6 bases at V and 5 bases at J, with 13 bases between. This CDR3 has 14 residues. In nucleotides, the CDR3 is TGTGCCAGCAGGCCAGGGGACATAAATGAAAAACTGTTTTTT. Translated, it gives CASRPGDINEKLFF.

In its sample, this clonotype was seen many times. This sequence joins TRBV11-2 and TRBJ2-7; 7 bases match TRBD1. Germline assignment: CDR1 SGHAT and CDR2 FQNNGV. The CDR3 extends over 16 amino acids. After removal of 0 bases from V and 0 bases from J, the junction contained 5 bases not matched to a gene. The CDR3 is CASSLELAGGSYEQYF. The CDR3 DNA sequence: TGTGCCAGCAGCTTAGAATTGGCAGGGGGCTCCTACGAGCAGTACTTC. Full variable domain (rest looked up from reference TRBV11-2 and TRBJ2-7): EAGVAQSPRYKIIEKRQSVAFWCNPISGHATLYWYQQILGQGPKLLIQFQNNGVVDDSQLPKDRFSAERLKGVDSTLKIQPAKLEDSAVYLCASSLELAGGSYEQYFGPGTRLTVT.